The table lists the clone carrying this TCR beta chain with many counts. These data are taken from a study of T cells in Graves' hyperthyroidism and ophthalmopathy. This CDR3 has 13 amino acids. Unmatched junction bases numbered 1, after V lost 0 bases and J lost 6 bases. CDR1 is SGHAT, CDR2 FQDESV, per germline (reference sequence). Template material for amplifying TCR beta CDR3 regions consisted of RNA transcripts. HTBI primers drove first-round RT-PCR of the TCR CDR3. In TCRdb, the multiplex PCR reads were re-called with MiXCR into one record per CDR3 protein. The sample includes roughly 660,000 distinct CDR3 sequences, 17% of them seen just once.

The chain combines TRBV11-1 with TRBJ1-2, with 7 bases aligning to TRBD1. The sequenced sample was blood. The clonotype comes from a man aged 50-60 years with Graves' hyperthyroidism. DNA of the CDR3: TGTGCCAGCAGCTTAGCCGACAGGGATGGCTACACCTTC. It encodes CASSLADRDGYTF.